This T cell receptor beta chain was captured in a study of blood T cell repertoires in COVID-19 (dated by TCRdb to about 2020). Background on the whole study: Samples from collaborators originated in the United States, Italy and Spain and spanned both the acute and convalescent phases of COVID-19. The dataset comprised deeply sampled blood TCRbeta repertoires from subjects exposed to, actively infected with, or recovered from COVID-19. The repertoires were released in a freely available public database meant as a resource for research on the immune response to SARS-CoV-2. The samples were drawn from two sources: the first 160 participants of the ongoing ImmuneRACE study, and 1,200 or so subjects contributed by 6 global collaborators. The material from the prospective study consisted of cDNA or gDNA derived from T cells, B-cell-depleted T cells, or PBMCs. Sample metadata almost always included a de-identified subject ID, COVID-19 status, age in years and sex. Where available, HLA class I and class II types were obtained from metadata supplied by the sample provider rather than from assay-based typing. General findings and caveats noted by the study authors: How much clinical and demographic metadata was included differed by source and by participant, and the metadata was provided uncurated.

Concerning this clone itself: Its cognate antigen has yet to be identified. Per-base quality was not reported, and no clone a single base away is much larger than it.

Whole blood was collected in K2EDTA tubes by collaborating institutions according to the institutions' own protocols. Collaborator samples were shipped for TCRbeta analysis as frozen whole blood, isolated PBMCs, or DNA extracted from either sample type. TCRbeta CDR3 regions were amplified from genomic DNA using the immunoSEQ Assay, a bias-controlled multiplex PCR. For the original study's pipeline: The number of nucleated cells in each sample was estimated by amplification of reference gene primers within the assay. Sequence reads were collapsed and filtered to measure the absolute abundance of every unique TCRbeta CDR3 rearrangement. Productive Simpson clonality was computed per sample as the square root of Simpson's diversity index over productive rearrangements. TCRdb's version of the immuneACCESS table is confined to in-frame rearrangements and falls short of the full clone set. An unresolved V gene accounts for under half of the shortfall where checked; the remainder is of unknown origin. V and J calls and clone size are given by that table; D and trimming were obtained from the DNA. Counted in this sample were 52,000 or so clones; around 91% of them appeared once. The top ten clonotypes cover roughly 3% of the sample.

The CDR3 numbers 15 residues from cysteine through phenylalanine. The read is trimmed to its CDR3 DNA, 45 bases read in frame from base 1. Per the germline V gene (reference sequence), SEHNR is the CDR1 and FQNEAQ is the CDR2. Trimming accounts for 5 bases at V and 6 bases at J, while the number of junction bases matched to no gene is 5. The specimen was peripheral blood. The clonotype originates from a human donor in a cohort sampled during active COVID-19. The sequence joins TRBV7-9 to TRBJ2-1, and 12 bases in between align with TRBD2. The CDR3 reads CASSPRGLAGNEQFF. The nucleotide sequence is TGTGCCAGCAGCCCTAGGGGACTAGCGGGCAATGAGCAGTTCTTC.